This is a list of T cell receptor beta chains from one sample in a study of CD8+CD57+ T cells in acquired aplastic anemia. TCRdb passed the reads through MiXCR, listing each CDR3 protein once. The repertoire includes roughly 86,000 distinct CDR3 sequences, about half of them detected once, and 65% to 80% sits in the top ten. The specimen sequenced was sorted CD4+, CD8+, or CD8+CD57+ T cells (not recorded which) from PBMCs. The receptors shown here come from a human donor in good health, serving as a control. The CDR3 runs from the conserved cysteine through the conserved F or W. The D gene is left open where the match is weak. Size is omitted from some rows. Given values are once, few, many or a class for expanded clones.

CDR3 protein	CDR3 DNA	D gene	clone size	V gene	J gene
CASKLADGELFF	TGTGCCAGCAAACTAGCGGACGGGGAGCTGTTTTTT	TRBD2	NA	TRBV27	TRBJ2-2
CSAPQGYEQYF	TGCAGTGCCCCACAGGGGTACGAGCAGTACTTC	TRBD1	NA	TRBV29-1	TRBJ2-7
CALIPEGAHWYTEAFF	TGTGCCCTAATACCAGAGGGGGCTCATTGGTACACTGAAGCTTTCTTT	TRBD1	many	TRBV7-2	TRBJ1-1
CATSGGGRDEQFF	TGCGCCACCTCCGGAGGGGGTAGGGATGAGCAGTTCTTC	NA	many	TRBV5-1	TRBJ2-1
CASSLNYQVTVDGYTF	TGTGCCAGCAGCTTAAATTATCAGGTCACGGTAGATGGCTACACCTTC	NA	many	TRBV11-1	TRBJ1-2
CASSLGTPGEAFF	TGCGCCAGCAGCTTGGGGACTCCCGGTGAAGCTTTCTTT	NA	few	TRBV5-1	TRBJ1-1
CASSSTGTGFGYTF	TGTGCCAGCAGTTCTACCGGGACAGGGTTCGGCTACACCTTC	TRBD1	NA	TRBV27	TRBJ1-2
CASRGSGANVLTF	TGTGCCAGCAGGGGTAGTGGGGCCAACGTCCTGACTTTC	NA	NA	TRBV7-3	TRBJ2-6
CASSGTSSYEQYF	TGCGCCAGCAGCGGGACAAGCTCCTACGAGCAGTACTTC	NA	NA	TRBV10-2	TRBJ2-7
CASKEGKRNTEAFF	TGTGCCAGCAAGGAGGGGAAGAGGAACACTGAAGCTTTCTTT	NA	many	TRBV2	TRBJ1-1
CASSLELRATEAFF	TGTGCCAGTAGTCTCGAGTTGAGGGCCACTGAAGCTTTCTTT	NA	NA	TRBV19	TRBJ1-1
CASSFSSSYGYTF	TGTGCCAGCAGTTTTTCAAGCAGCTATGGCTACACCTTC	NA	many	TRBV12-3/TRBV12-4	TRBJ1-2
CASGLVQAYGYTF	TGTGCTAGTGGTTTGGTGCAGGCCTATGGCTACACCTTC	NA	many	TRBV12-5	TRBJ1-2
CSAPLGGSSYNEQFF	TGCAGTGCCCCATTAGGAGGGAGCTCCTACAATGAGCAGTTCTTC	NA	many	TRBV20-1	TRBJ2-1
CASSGGQSANYGYTF	TGTGCCAGCAGCGGGGGACAGTCCGCTAACTATGGCTACACCTTC	TRBD1	NA	TRBV9	TRBJ1-2
CATSRDRGDSPLHF	TGTGCCACCAGCAGGGACAGGGGGGATTCACCCCTCCACTTT	TRBD1	many	TRBV15	TRBJ1-6
CASSDPGRGEAQYF	TGTGCCAGCAGTGACCCTGGACGGGGGGAGGCCCAGTACTTC	TRBD2	few	TRBV6-1	TRBJ2-5
CASSLPPGREKLFF	TGCGCCAGCAGCTTGCCACCCGGACGTGAAAAACTGTTTTTT	NA	NA	TRBV5-1	TRBJ1-4
CASSSLAEDNEQFF	TGTGCCAGCAGCTCCTTAGCGGAAGACAATGAGCAGTTCTTC	NA	NA	TRBV11-1	TRBJ2-1
CASSLVGSEAFF	TGTGCCAGCAGTTTAGTGGGTTCTGAAGCTTTCTTT	NA	few	TRBV12-3/TRBV12-4	TRBJ1-1
CASSARANTEAFF	TGTGCCAGCAGCGCACGAGCGAACACTGAAGCTTTCTTT	NA	many	TRBV9	TRBJ1-1
CATSIGGQGYNEQFF	TGTGCCACCAGCATAGGGGGACAGGGTTACAATGAGCAGTTCTTC	TRBD1	NA	TRBV15	TRBJ2-1
CSVKGSSDNSPLHF	TGCAGCGTTAAAGGAAGCAGTGATAATTCACCCCTCCACTTT	NA	NA	TRBV29-1	TRBJ1-6
CASSPRTGGNSPLHF	TGTGCCAGCAGTCCCCGGACAGGGGGCAATTCACCCCTCCACTTT	TRBD1	NA	TRBV6-4	TRBJ1-6
CASSLSGERGWYGYTF	TGTGCCAGCAGTTTATCGGGGGAAAGGGGTTGGTATGGCTACACCTTC	NA	NA	TRBV27	TRBJ1-2
CASSWDRGTDTQYF	TGTGCCAGCAGCTGGGACAGGGGCACAGATACGCAGTATTTT	TRBD1	NA	TRBV25-1	TRBJ2-3
CASSFAAGNPHPNYGYTF	TGTGCCAGCAGCTTTGCCGCAGGGAACCCGCATCCTAACTATGGCTACACCTTC	NA	few	TRBV7-2	TRBJ1-2
CASSQELAGELFF	TGCGCCAGCAGCCAAGAGCTGGCGGGGGAGCTGTTTTTT	NA	NA	TRBV4-1	TRBJ2-2
CASSLVGQPNSPLHF	TGTGCCAGCAGCTTAGTGGGACAGCCCAATTCACCCCTCCACTTT	TRBD1	NA	TRBV7-3	TRBJ1-6
CASSQVSTNEKLFF	TGCGCCAGCAGCCAAGTTTCGACTAATGAAAAACTGTTTTTT	NA	NA	TRBV4-1	TRBJ1-4
CASSGHTSTDTQYF	TGTGCCAGCAGTGGGCACACGAGCACAGATACGCAGTATTTT	NA	NA	TRBV25-1	TRBJ2-3
CSARESRGGADTQYF	TGCAGTGCTAGAGAATCGCGGGGGGGCGCAGATACGCAGTATTTT	TRBD2	NA	TRBV20-1	TRBJ2-3
CATSASTDTQYF	TGTGCCACCAGTGCTAGCACAGATACGCAGTATTTT	NA	many	TRBV24-1	TRBJ2-3
CATSLTANYGYTF	TGTGCCACCAGTCTGACAGCTAACTATGGCTACACCTTC	NA	once	TRBV24-1	TRBJ1-2
CSVETGLAGDTGELFF	TGCAGCGTTGAAACCGGACTAGCGGGAGACACCGGGGAGCTGTTTTTT	TRBD2	many	TRBV29-1	TRBJ2-2
CASSEAEREEVADEQFF	TGTGCCAGCAGTGAAGCCGAGCGGGAGGAGGTGGCCGATGAGCAGTTCTTC	TRBD2	few	TRBV6-1	TRBJ2-1
CATSWTGDSNQPQHF	TGTGCCACCAGCTGGACAGGTGATAGCAATCAGCCCCAGCATTTT	TRBD1	NA	TRBV15	TRBJ1-5
CASSHKFGQASPLHF	TGTGCCAGCAGCCACAAGTTTGGACAGGCGTCACCCCTCCACTTT	TRBD1	NA	TRBV7-2	TRBJ1-6
CASRLGAFRNEKLFF	TGTGCCAGCAGGTTGGGGGCCTTCAGAAATGAAAAACTGTTTTTT	NA	few	TRBV2	TRBJ1-4
CATSPRDGVDWETQYF	TGTGCCACCAGTCCGAGGGACGGAGTAGATTGGGAGACCCAGTACTTC	NA	NA	TRBV24-1	TRBJ2-5
CASSESRGTQPQHF	TGTGCCAGCAGTGAATCCCGGGGGACCCAGCCCCAGCATTTT	NA	NA	TRBV25-1	TRBJ1-5
CATSGTPGDTQYF	TGTGCCACCAGTGGAACTCCGGGAGATACGCAGTATTTT	NA	many	TRBV24-1	TRBJ2-3
CASSLAGPGIVTDTQYF	TGTGCCAGCAGCTTAGCTGGTCCAGGGATAGTCACAGATACGCAGTATTTT	NA	NA	TRBV11-1	TRBJ2-3
CASSDPRGGLNTQYF	TGCGCCAGCAGTGACCCTCGGGGGGGGCTGAATACGCAGTATTTT	TRBD2	few	TRBV10-1	TRBJ2-3
CASSSPLGSLF	TGTGCCAGCAGCTCCCCTCTCGGATCCCTCTTC	NA	once	TRBV25-1	TRBJ2-7
CASSDGRTYNSPLHF	TGCGCCAGCAGTGACGGGAGGACCTATAATTCACCCCTCCACTTT	NA	many	TRBV10-1	TRBJ1-6
CASSLSGSTLYSNQPQHF	TGTGCCAGCAGTTTATCTGGCAGTACACTTTATAGCAATCAGCCCCAGCATTTT	NA	few	TRBV27	TRBJ1-5
CASRGRYEQYF	TGTGCCAGTAGGGGACGCTACGAGCAGTACTTC	NA	NA	TRBV25-1	TRBJ2-7
CASSPDRGRVTQLFF	TGTGCCAGCAGCCCCGACAGGGGGCGAGTTACCCAGCTGTTTTTT	TRBD1	NA	TRBV3-1	TRBJ2-2
CASTLKGGTEAFF	TGTGCCTCAACTTTAAAGGGCGGCACTGAAGCTTTCTTT	NA	NA	TRBV10-3	TRBJ1-1
CASSTGLSPLHF	TGTGCCAGCAGTACCGGGCTCTCACCCCTCCACTTT	NA	NA	TRBV7-2	TRBJ1-6
CAISDPGLGASNEQFF	TGTGCCATCAGTGACCCGGGACTGGGGGCCAGCAATGAGCAGTTCTTC	NA	few	TRBV10-3	TRBJ2-1
CASSVQGGRQPQHF	TGCGCCAGCAGCGTACAGGGCGGTCGGCAGCCCCAGCATTTT	NA	NA	TRBV10-2	TRBJ1-5
CASSFGLMSTEAFF	TGTGCCAGCAGCTTCGGCCTCATGAGCACTGAAGCTTTCTTT	NA	NA	TRBV13	TRBJ1-1
CASRPTGTGTISPLHF	TGTGCCAGCCGACCGACCGGGACAGGGACAATTTCACCCCTCCACTTT	TRBD1	many	TRBV6-1	TRBJ1-6
CASSFEGDSEQFF	TGTGCCAGCAGCTTTGAGGGTGACAGTGAGCAGTTCTTC	NA	NA	TRBV13	TRBJ2-1
CSVGTGMNTEAFF	TGCAGCGTGGGGACGGGGATGAACACTGAAGCTTTCTTT	NA	NA	TRBV29-1	TRBJ1-1
CASRLAGGEYEQYF	TGTGCCAGCCGACTAGCGGGGGGAGAGTACGAGCAGTACTTC	TRBD2	NA	TRBV7-9	TRBJ2-7
CASSLLISLEVNTEAFF	TGTGCCAGCAGTCTACTCATTAGCTTAGAGGTGAACACTGAAGCTTTCTTT	NA	few	TRBV12-3/TRBV12-4	TRBJ1-1